This T cell receptor (beta chain) originates from a study of cytomegalovirus exposure and HLA in healthy donors listed by TCRdb under 2017. In the study overall: According to a later analysis, one platform produced both the 120 validation repertoires and the 620 or so repertoires of the first cohort. Along with the roughly 670-subject first cohort, a separate validation cohort of around 120 different subjects was used. The study was designed to test whether signatures of past pathogen exposure could be identified by cataloging public T cell receptors. To predict cytomegalovirus infection status, the study combined high-throughput TCR immunosequencing, statistical association of individual TCRs with disease status, and machine learning. Results and caveats for the whole study, not just this receptor: The classifier was reported to diagnose cytomegalovirus status with high specificity and sensitivity in both the original cohort and the validation cohort. Most TCR sequences were observed very rarely across donors, whereas some public TCRs were present in many individuals. In vitro tests confirmed that three of the cytomegalovirus-associated TCR beta chains recognize cytomegalovirus antigens. A later analysis found that TCRs clustered in the first cohort also tended to co-occur in the 120 validation repertoires, with about 94% of cluster scores above 0. The study listed 150 to 200 TCR beta chains as associated with cytomegalovirus. A later analysis lacked HLA typing for the validation cohort, so it scored co-occurrence in that cohort across all 130 or so repertoires. It was suggested by the authors that the approach could potentially be generalized to other disease states and immunological phenotypes.

The donors were included in the validation cohort of around 120 subjects, a group kept apart from the approximately 700-subject first cohort. Regarding this clone: The antigen it binds to is not known. The input lacks base qualities; no much larger clone sits a single base away.

A distance of 12 bases separates the germline ends of V and J, which lose 6 bases and 7 bases respectively. The CDR3 spans 13 residues, from the cysteine through the phenylalanine. Kept here is only the CDR3 DNA, which spans 39 bases and is read in frame from base 1. CDR1 and CDR2 were assigned from the germline V gene (reference sequence) as SEHNR and FQNEAQ. Libraries were constructed by the immunoSEQ multiplex PCR assay. As for the original processing: A statistical classification framework was developed to diagnose cytomegalovirus status using the catalog of TCR beta chain sequences. TCRdb's version of the immuneACCESS table is confined to in-frame rearrangements and falls short of the full clone set. An unresolved V gene accounts for under half of the shortfall where checked; the remainder is of unknown origin. V and J calls and clone size are copied from that table; D and trimming were computed from the DNA. The sample table lists 80,000 to 95,000 clones, 85% to 95% of them with a count of one. Around 1.1% of the sample is in the top ten clones.

The chain was built from TRBV7-9 and TRBJ2-2; 6 matching bases give a weak D call of TRBD2. The receptor comes from a woman aged 25-40 years in good health and CMV-seropositive. Sequenced sample: PBMCs. CDR3 sequence: CASRSTSYGELFF. The bases read TGTGCCAGCAGGTCCACTAGCTACGGGGAGCTGTTTTTT.